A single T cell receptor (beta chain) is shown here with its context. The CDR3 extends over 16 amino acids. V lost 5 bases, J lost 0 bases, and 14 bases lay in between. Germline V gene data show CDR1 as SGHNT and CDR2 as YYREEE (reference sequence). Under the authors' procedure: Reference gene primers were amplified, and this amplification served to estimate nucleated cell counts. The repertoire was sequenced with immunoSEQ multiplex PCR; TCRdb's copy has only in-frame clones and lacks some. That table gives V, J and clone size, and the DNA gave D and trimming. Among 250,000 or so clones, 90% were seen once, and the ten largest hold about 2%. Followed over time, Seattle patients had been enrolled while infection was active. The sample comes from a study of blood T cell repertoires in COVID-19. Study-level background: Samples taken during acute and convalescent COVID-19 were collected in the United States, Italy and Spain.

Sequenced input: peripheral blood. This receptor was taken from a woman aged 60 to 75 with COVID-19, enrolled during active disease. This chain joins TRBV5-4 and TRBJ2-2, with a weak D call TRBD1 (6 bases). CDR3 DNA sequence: TGTGCCAGCAGGTCGAAAGGGACATCGAACACCGGGGAGCTGTTTTTT. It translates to CASRSKGTSNTGELFF.